Listed here are 10 T cell receptor beta chains from one sample, sequenced in a study of cytomegalovirus exposure and HLA in healthy donors. Amplification used 60 Vbeta primers and 13 Jbeta primers. This table comes from immunoSEQ multiplex PCR, and its TCRdb copy is limited to in-frame clones, with some not included. The table has approximately 160,000 clones, approximately 80% seen once. The sequencing sample was made of PBMCs. These receptors originate from a female donor in good health and CMV-seronegative.

DNA for the CDR3: TGTGCCAGCGGGGCGGGGGGGACTAACTATGGCTACACCTTC. Its translation: CASGAGGTNYGYTF. V gene TRBV7-2 combines with J gene TRBJ1-2, with D perhaps matching TRBD1 (5 bases). This CDR3 is 14 amino acids long. V dropped 8 bases and J dropped 0 bases, with 13 bases sitting between them. Germline-derived CDR1 and CDR2 are SGHTA and FQGNSA.

V gene TRBV5-1 combines with J gene TRBJ2-5; D is possibly TRBD1 (6 bases). The CDR3 is 14 residues long. CDR1 SGHRS and CDR2 YFSETQ come from the germline V gene. V gave up 3 bases and J gave up 2 bases, with 11 bases separating them. This CDR3 is CASSSAGTQETQYF. The CDR3, as DNA: TGCGCCAGCAGCTCCGCCGGGACACAAGAGACCCAGTACTTC.

This sequence joins TRBV28 and TRBJ2-7, with 7 positions matching TRBD1. V lost 10 bases to trimming and J lost 1 base; unmatched junction nucleotides: 10. The CDR3 has 14 residues. Germline values: CDR1 MDHEN, CDR2 SYDVKM. The CDR3 region is CATLTTGRSYEQYF. The CDR3 region has the DNA TGTGCCACCTTGACGACAGGGCGGTCCTACGAGCAGTACTTC. Supplemented by reference TRBV28 and TRBJ2-7, the full variable domain reads DVKVTQSSRYLVKRTGEKVFLECVQDMDHENMFWYRQDPGLGLRLIYFSYDVKMKEKGDIPEGYSVSREKKERFSLILESASTNQTSMYLCATLTTGRSYEQYFGPGTRLTVT.

This clone was seen only once. An end of the junction differs from the germline gene, which may be a read error. The V gene is TRBV11-2, the J gene TRBJ2-4, with TRBD1 identical over 9 bases. The CDR3 spans 14 residues. CDR1 is SGHAT, CDR2 FQNNGV, per germline. CDR3 protein: CASSRRDRVNSQYF. The CDR3 coding sequence is TGTGCCAGCAGCCGACGGGACAGGGTGAACAGTCAGTACTTC.

The chain recombines TRBV21-1 with TRBJ2-6; TRBD1, the table's D call, lacks a check against the DNA. TRBV21-1 is a pseudogene segment. The CDR3 has 17 amino acids. Here the CDR3 DNA reads TGTGCCAGCAGCAAGAAGGGGTTAATGTCTGGGGCCAACGTCCTGACTTTC. The encoded protein is CASSKKGLMSGANVLTF.

This rearrangement joins TRBV6-5 to TRBJ2-3, with TRBD2 matching over 7 bases. V gave up 7 bases and J gave up 3 bases; unmatched junction bases: 10. In germline, CDR1 is MNHEY, CDR2 SVGAGI. The CDR3 consists of 15 residues. The CDR3 sequence is CASTSRGGITDTQYF. CDR3 sequence (DNA): TGTGCCAGCACTTCCCGCGGGGGAATAACAGATACGCAGTATTTT.

The chain is built from TRBV6-4 and TRBJ1-4, with D perhaps matching TRBD1 (6 bases). V lost 5 bases and J 5 bases, leaving 18 bases between the germline ends. This CDR3 region has 16 residues. Germline CDR1 reads MRHNA; CDR2 reads SNTAGT. Written as DNA, the CDR3 is TGTGCCAGCAGTTTCCATCGACAGGTTAGCAATGAAAAACTGTTTTTT. Translating it yields CASSFHRQVSNEKLFF.

There are a few counts of this clone. The chain is built from TRBV7-8 and TRBJ2-7; 9 positions agree with TRBD1. V gave up 4 bases and J gave up 2 bases; unmatched junction bases: 9. Germline CDR1 reads SGHVS; CDR2 reads FQNEAQ. CDR3 length equals 16 residues. The CDR3 is CASSSSGTGIAYEQYF. The CDR3 DNA reads as TGTGCCAGCAGCTCGTCCGGGACAGGGATAGCCTACGAGCAGTACTTC.

V is TRBV4-2 and J is TRBJ1-1; no clear D. This CDR3 has 18 residues. CDR1 and CDR2 from the germline V gene are LGHNA and YNFKEQ. Deletions cut 5 bases from V and 0 bases from J, with 22 bases between. CDR3 sequence reads: CASSLYPPGSFMNTEAFF. Here the CDR3 DNA reads TGTGCCAGCAGCTTATACCCGCCGGGGTCATTCATGAACACTGAAGCTTTCTTT.

The chain is built from TRBV11-3 and TRBJ2-3; 12 bases map to TRBD2. The V segment lost 5 bases and the J segment 4 bases; nucleotides outside the gene matches: 4. There are 15 residues in the CDR3. From germline, CDR1 is SGHNT and CDR2 YENEEA. The CDR3 sequence is CASSPGLAGSDTQYF. The CDR3 DNA sequence: TGTGCCAGCAGCCCGGGACTAGCGGGCTCAGATACGCAGTATTTT.